This T cell receptor (beta chain) was recorded in a study of blood T cell repertoires in COVID-19 (dated by TCRdb to about 2020). Study-level background: Collaborator samples came from the United States, Italy and Spain and covered acute and convalescent phases of COVID-19. The dataset comprised deeply sampled blood TCRbeta repertoires from subjects exposed to, actively infected with, or recovered from COVID-19. A de-identified subject ID, COVID-19 status, age in years and sex were almost always included in the sample metadata. Where available, HLA class I and class II types were obtained from metadata supplied by the sample provider rather than from assay-based typing. The prospective study material was composed of cDNA or gDNA derived from T cells, B-cell-depleted T cells, or PBMCs. Samples came from the ongoing ImmuneRACE study (first 160 participants) plus 1,254 subjects from 6 global collaborators. The repertoires were released in a freely available public database intended as a resource for research on the immune response to SARS-CoV-2.

Trimming accounts for 4 bases at V and 2 bases at J, while the number of junction bases matched to no gene is 6. The CDR3 goes from the cysteine to the phenylalanine over 16 residues. CDR3 DNA is the only sequence kept; it has 48 bases, read in frame from the first base. The germline V gene encodes CDR1 SGHKS and CDR2 YYEKEE (reference sequence). TCRbeta CDR3 regions were amplified from genomic DNA by means of the immunoSEQ Assay, a bias-controlled multiplex PCR. In the paper's pipeline: The number of nucleated cells in each sample was estimated from the amplification of reference gene primers within the assay. Sequence reads were collapsed and filtered to measure the absolute abundance of every unique TCRbeta CDR3 rearrangement. For each sample, productive Simpson clonality was calculated by taking the square root of Simpson's diversity index across productive rearrangements. Imported from immuneACCESS, the table was reduced by TCRdb to in-frame sequences with V and J called. These copies leave out some clones; in studies compared against another copy, an unresolved V gene accounts for under half, and the cause of the remainder is not known. V and J calls and clone size come straight from that table; D and trimming were deduced from the DNA. This sample is represented by almost 300,000 clones; around 92% of them were singletons. Jointly, the top ten make up around 10% of the sample.

This clone has only a few counts. Its recognized antigen is unknown. Nothing much larger sits one base from this clone, and base qualities are not available. The paper as a whole reports these results and caveats: How much clinical and demographic metadata was included differed by source and by participant, and the metadata was provided uncurated.

One collaborating source in Seattle enrolled patients while the patients were actively infected and followed the patients over time throughout the course of disease. Collaborating institutions collected whole blood in K2EDTA tubes following their own protocols. Collaborator samples were shipped for TCRbeta analysis as frozen whole blood, isolated PBMCs, or DNA extracted from either sample type. The rearrangement joined TRBV5-5 to TRBJ2-3; the central 11 bases match TRBD1. The sample was peripheral blood. This receptor was obtained from a woman aged 25 to 39 with COVID-19, enrolled during active disease. The CDR3 loop reads CASSIGQGAFTDTQYF. The DNA sequence is given as TGTGCCAGCAGCATCGGACAGGGGGCATTCACAGATACGCAGTATTTT.